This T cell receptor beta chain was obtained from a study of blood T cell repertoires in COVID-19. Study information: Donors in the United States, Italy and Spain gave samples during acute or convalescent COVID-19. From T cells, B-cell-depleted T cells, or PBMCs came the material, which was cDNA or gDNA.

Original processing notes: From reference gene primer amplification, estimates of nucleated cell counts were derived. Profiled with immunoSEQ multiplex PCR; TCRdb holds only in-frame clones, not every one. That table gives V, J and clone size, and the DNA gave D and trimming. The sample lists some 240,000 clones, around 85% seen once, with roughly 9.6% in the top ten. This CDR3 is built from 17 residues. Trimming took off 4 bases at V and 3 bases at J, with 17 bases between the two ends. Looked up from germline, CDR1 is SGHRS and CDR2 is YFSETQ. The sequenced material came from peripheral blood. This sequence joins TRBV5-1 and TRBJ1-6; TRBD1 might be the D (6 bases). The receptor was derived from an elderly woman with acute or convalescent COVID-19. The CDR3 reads CASSAQGLSRYNSPLHF. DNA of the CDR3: TGCGCCAGCAGCGCACAGGGTCTTAGCCGCTATAATTCACCCCTCCACTTT.